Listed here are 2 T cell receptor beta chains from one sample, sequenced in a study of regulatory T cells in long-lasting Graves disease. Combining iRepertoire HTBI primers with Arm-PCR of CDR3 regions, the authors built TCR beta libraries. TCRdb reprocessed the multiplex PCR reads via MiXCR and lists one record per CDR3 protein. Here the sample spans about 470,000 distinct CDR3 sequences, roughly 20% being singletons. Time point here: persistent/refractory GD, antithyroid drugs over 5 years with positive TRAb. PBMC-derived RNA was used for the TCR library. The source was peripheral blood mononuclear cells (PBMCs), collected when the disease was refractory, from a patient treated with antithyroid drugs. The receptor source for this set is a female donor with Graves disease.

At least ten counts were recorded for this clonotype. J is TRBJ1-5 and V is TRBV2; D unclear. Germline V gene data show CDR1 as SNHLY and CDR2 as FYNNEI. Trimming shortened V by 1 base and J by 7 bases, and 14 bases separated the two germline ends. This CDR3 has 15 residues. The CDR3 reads CASSEGKASLQPQHF. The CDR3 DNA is TGTGCCAGCAGTGAAGGGAAGGCAAGCTTGCAGCCCCAGCATTTT.

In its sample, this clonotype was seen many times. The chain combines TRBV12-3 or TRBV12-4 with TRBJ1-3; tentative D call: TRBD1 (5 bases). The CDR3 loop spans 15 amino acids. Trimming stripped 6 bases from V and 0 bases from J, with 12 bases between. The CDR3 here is CASSRAVTSGNTIYF. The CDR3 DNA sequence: TGTGCCAGCAGCAGGGCAGTAACCTCTGGAAACACCATATATTTT.